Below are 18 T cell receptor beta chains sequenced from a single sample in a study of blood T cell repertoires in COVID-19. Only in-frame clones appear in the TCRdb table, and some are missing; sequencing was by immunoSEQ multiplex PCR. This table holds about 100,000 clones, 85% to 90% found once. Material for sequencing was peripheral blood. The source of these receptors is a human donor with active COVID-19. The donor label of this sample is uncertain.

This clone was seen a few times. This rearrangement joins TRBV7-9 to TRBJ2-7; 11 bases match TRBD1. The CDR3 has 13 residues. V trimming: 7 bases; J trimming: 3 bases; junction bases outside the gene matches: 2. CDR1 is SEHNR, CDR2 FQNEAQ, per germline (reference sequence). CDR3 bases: TGTGCCAGCACCGGGACAGGGGGCTACGAGCAGTACTTC. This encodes CASTGTGGYEQYF.

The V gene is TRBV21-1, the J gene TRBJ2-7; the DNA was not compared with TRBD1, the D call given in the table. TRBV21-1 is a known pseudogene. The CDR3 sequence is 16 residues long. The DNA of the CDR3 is TGTGCCAGCAGCAAAAAGGCGGACAGGGGGGCACACGAGCAGTACTTC. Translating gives CASSKKADRGAHEQYF.

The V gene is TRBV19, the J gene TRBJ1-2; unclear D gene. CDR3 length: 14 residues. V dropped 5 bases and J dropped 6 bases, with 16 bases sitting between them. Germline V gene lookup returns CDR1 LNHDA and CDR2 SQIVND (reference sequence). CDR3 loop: CASSPPLLGHGYTF. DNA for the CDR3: TGTGCCAGTAGTCCTCCCCTTCTTGGGCATGGCTACACCTTC. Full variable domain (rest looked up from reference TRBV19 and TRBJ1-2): DGGITQSPKYLFRKEGQNVTLSCEQNLNHDAMYWYRQDPGQGLRLIYYSQIVNDFQKGDIAEGYSVSREKKESFPLTVTSAQKNPTAFYLCASSPPLLGHGYTFGSGTRLTVV.

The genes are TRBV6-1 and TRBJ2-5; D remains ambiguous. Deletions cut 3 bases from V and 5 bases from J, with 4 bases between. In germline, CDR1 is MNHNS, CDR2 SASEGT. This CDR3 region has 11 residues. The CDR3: CASSDRETQYF. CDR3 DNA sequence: TGTGCCAGCAGTGACAGGGAGACCCAGTACTTC.

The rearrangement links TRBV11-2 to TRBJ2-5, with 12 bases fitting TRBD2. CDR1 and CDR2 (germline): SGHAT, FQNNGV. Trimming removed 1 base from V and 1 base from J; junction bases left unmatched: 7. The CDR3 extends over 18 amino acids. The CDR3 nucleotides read TGTGCCAGCAGCTTAGGGGCTAGCGGGGGGGTCCTCCAAGAGACCCAGTACTTC. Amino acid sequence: CASSLGASGGVLQETQYF.

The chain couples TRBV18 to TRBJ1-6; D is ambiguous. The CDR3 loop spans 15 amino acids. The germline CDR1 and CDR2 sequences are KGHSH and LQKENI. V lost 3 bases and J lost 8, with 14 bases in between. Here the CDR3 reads CASSPATGGDSPLHF. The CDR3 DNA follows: TGTGCCAGCTCACCGGCTACGGGCGGGGATTCACCCCTCCACTTT.

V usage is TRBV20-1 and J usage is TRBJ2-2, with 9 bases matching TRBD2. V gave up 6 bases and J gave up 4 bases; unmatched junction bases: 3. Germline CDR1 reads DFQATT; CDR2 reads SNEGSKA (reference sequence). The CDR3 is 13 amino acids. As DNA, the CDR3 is TGCAGTGCGAGTAGCGGGGGCACCGGGGAGCTGTTTTTT. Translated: CSASSGGTGELFF.

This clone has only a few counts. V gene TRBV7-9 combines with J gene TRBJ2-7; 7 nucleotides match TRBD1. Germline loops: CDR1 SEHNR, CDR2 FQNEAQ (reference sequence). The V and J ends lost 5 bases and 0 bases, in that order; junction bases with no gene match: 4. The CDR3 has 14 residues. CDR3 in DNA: TGTGCCAGCAGCCGGGACAGTACCTCCTACGAGCAGTACTTC. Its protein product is CASSRDSTSYEQYF.

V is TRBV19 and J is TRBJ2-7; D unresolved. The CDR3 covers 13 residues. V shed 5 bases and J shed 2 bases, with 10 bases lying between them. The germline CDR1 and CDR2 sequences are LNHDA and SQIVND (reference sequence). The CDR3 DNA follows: TGTGCCAGTAGTTCCAGGCTTACCTACGAGCAGTACTTC. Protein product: CASSSRLTYEQYF.

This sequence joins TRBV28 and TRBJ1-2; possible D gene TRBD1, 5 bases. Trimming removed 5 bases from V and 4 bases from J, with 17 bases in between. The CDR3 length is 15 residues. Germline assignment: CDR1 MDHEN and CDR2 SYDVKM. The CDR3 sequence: CASSPRGREVYGYTF. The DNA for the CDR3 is TGTGCCAGCAGTCCGAGAGGCAGGGAGGTCTATGGCTACACCTTC.

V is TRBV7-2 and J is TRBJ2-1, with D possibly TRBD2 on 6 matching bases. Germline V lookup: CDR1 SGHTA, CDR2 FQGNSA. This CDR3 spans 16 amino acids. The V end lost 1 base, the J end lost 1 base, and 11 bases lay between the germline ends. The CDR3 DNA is TGTGCCAGCAGCTTAGGACTAGTTGGGTCCTACAATGAGCAGTTCTTC. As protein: CASSLGLVGSYNEQFF.

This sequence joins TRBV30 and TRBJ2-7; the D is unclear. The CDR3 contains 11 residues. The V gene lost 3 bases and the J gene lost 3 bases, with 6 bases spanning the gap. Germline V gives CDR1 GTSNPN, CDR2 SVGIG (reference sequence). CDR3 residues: CAWRPVYEQYF. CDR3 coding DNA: TGTGCCTGGAGACCGGTCTACGAGCAGTACTTC.

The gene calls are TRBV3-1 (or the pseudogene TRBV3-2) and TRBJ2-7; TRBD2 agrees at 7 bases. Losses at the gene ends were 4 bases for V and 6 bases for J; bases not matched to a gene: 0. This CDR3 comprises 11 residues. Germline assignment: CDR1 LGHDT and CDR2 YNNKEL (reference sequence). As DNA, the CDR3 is TGTGCCAGCAGCCGGACTAGCGAGCAGTACTTC. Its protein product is CASSRTSEQYF.

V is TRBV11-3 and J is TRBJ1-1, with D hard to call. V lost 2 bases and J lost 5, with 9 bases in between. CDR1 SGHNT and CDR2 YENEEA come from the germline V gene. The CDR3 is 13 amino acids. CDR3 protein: CASSLTRTTEAFF. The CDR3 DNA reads TGTGCCAGCAGCTTAACCAGAACAACTGAAGCTTTCTTT.

CDR3: CASRLAGRNQETQYF. CDR3 DNA: TGTGCCAGCCGCTTAGCGGGGAGAAATCAAGAGACCCAGTACTTC. This chain links TRBV2 with TRBJ2-5, with 8 bases fitting TRBD2. The germline CDR1 and CDR2 sequences are SNHLY and FYNNEI. Germline trimming cut 8 bases from V and 2 bases from J; bases unmatched to any gene: 10. This CDR3 has 15 residues. Full variable domain (remainder filled in from reference TRBV2 and TRBJ2-5): EPEVTQTPSHQVTQMGQEVILRCVPISNHLYFYWYRQILGQKVEFLVSFYNNEISEKSEIFDDQFSVERPDGSNFTLKIRSTKLEDSAMYFCASRLAGRNQETQYFGPGTRLLVL.

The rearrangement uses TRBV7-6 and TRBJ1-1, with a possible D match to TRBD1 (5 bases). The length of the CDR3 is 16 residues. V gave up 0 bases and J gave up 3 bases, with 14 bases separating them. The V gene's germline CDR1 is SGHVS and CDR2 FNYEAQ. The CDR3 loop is CASSLAGGTADTEAFF. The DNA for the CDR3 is TGTGCCAGCAGCTTAGCGGGAGGGACGGCGGACACTGAAGCTTTCTTT.

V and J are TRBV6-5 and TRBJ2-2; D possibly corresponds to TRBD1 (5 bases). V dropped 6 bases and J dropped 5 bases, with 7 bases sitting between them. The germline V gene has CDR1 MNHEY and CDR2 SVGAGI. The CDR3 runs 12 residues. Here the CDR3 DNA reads TGTGCCAGCAGGACAGTGACCGGGGAGCTGTTTTTT. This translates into CASRTVTGELFF.

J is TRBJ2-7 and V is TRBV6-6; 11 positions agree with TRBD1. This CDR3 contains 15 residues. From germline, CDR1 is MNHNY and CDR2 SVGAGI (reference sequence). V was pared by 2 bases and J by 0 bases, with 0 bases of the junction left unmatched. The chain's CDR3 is CASSYGQGASYEQYF. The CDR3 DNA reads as TGTGCCAGCAGTTACGGACAGGGGGCCTCCTACGAGCAGTACTTC.